This T cell receptor beta chain was found in a study of T-cell reconstitution after alpha-beta-depleted transplantation in children. CDR1 SGHDT and CDR2 YYEEEE come from the germline V gene. CDR3 size: 13 residues. V was clipped by 4 bases and J by 6 bases, with 14 bases between them. The TCRbeta library was prepared with unique molecular identifiers. TCRdb fed the PCR reads into MiXCR, producing one record per CDR3 protein. The data contain some 590,000 distinct CDR3 sequences, more than 9% of them seen just once; the ten biggest clones take up roughly 4%. This clonotype was seen at least ten times. Sequences were derived from PBMCs from the stem cell graft donor, sampled from the stem cell graft. V usage is TRBV5-6 and J usage is TRBJ2-7; either TRBD1 or TRBD2 may supply D (5 bases each). This clonotype was sampled from a human donor who donated a stem cell graft to a child with acute myeloid leukemia. The CDR3 is CASSLSGPAEQYF. The CDR3 DNA is TGTGCCAGCAGCCTGTCGGGACCGGCCGAGCAGTACTTC.